This is a list of T cell receptor beta chains from one sample in a study of T cells in Graves' hyperthyroidism and ophthalmopathy. Using its own MiXCR run on the multiplex PCR reads, TCRdb lists one record per CDR3 protein. The sample contains hundreds of thousands of distinct CDR3 sequences, roughly 18% of which appear only once. Sample: blood. These receptors were collected from a woman aged 18-29 years with Graves' ophthalmopathy. Both conserved end residues are part of each CDR3. Clone sizes are given selectively: once, few, many, or a class where the clone is expanded.

v_call: TRBV12-3/TRBV12-4
j_call: TRBJ1-1
clone_size: many
cdr3_aa: CASSLHLGANTEAFF

v_call: TRBV11-2
j_call: TRBJ2-7
clone_size: many
cdr3_aa: CASSSPSRNSPYEQYF

v_call: TRBV27
j_call: TRBJ1-4
clone_size: few
cdr3_aa: CASSLGTGGLGEKLFF

v_call: TRBV11-2
j_call: -
clone_size: few
cdr3_aa: CASSLEAAGGPLNEQYF

v_call: TRBV28
j_call: TRBJ2-7
clone_size: many
cdr3_aa: CASSTGYEQYF

v_call: TRBV27
j_call: TRBJ1-5
clone_size: few
cdr3_aa: CASSPGGTGARSNQPQHF

v_call: TRBV29-1
j_call: TRBJ2-1
clone_size: -
cdr3_aa: CSVPRSSYNEQFF

v_call: TRBV7-8
j_call: TRBJ1-6
clone_size: few
cdr3_aa: CASSPTRSNSPLHF

v_call: TRBV13
j_call: TRBJ2-7
clone_size: -
cdr3_aa: CASSFGTSGPEQYF

v_call: TRBV29-1
j_call: TRBJ2-1
clone_size: few
cdr3_aa: CSVEIRGVYNEQFF

v_call: TRBV15
j_call: TRBJ1-5
clone_size: few
cdr3_aa: CATSRDTGDRENQPQHF

v_call: TRBV12-3/TRBV12-4
j_call: TRBJ1-3
clone_size: -
cdr3_aa: CASSLITSISSGNTIYF

v_call: TRBV18
j_call: TRBJ1-5
clone_size: many
cdr3_aa: CASSPGTGGTQPQHF